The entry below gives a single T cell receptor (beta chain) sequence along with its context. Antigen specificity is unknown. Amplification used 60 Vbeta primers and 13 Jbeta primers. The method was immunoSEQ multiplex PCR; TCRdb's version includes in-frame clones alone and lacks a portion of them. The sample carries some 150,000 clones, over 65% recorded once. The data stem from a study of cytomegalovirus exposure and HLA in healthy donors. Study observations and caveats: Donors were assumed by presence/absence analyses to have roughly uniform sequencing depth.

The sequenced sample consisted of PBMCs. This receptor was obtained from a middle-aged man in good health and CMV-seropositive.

The CDR3 DNA reads as TGTGCCAGCAGCTTAGTTTCGGGGAATAATGGCTACACCTTC. Translating it yields CASSLVSGNNGYTF. The gene calls are TRBV7-9 and TRBJ1-2; D remains unclear. V shed 1 base and J shed 6 bases, with 12 bases lying between them. Germline V CDR1 and CDR2: SEHNR, FQNEAQ (reference sequence). CDR3 length: 14 residues.